This T cell receptor beta chain was sequenced for a study of blood T cell repertoires in COVID-19. Overall study context: The cDNA or gDNA used as material had been derived from T cells, B-cell-depleted T cells, or PBMCs.

What the recovered Cohort 3 donors had was two negative PCRs, clearance, or symptom resolution. This CDR3 has 15 residues. Germline assignment: CDR1 MNHNY and CDR2 SVGAGI (reference sequence). V lost 6 bases, J lost 6 bases, and 19 bases lay in between. Clones were read by immunoSEQ multiplex PCR, and TCRdb kept only the in-frame ones, dropping some. The data contain about 290,000 clones, under 90% of them singletons. V is TRBV6-6 and J is TRBJ2-3; TRBD2 is a possible D gene (5 bases). This clonotype was obtained from a woman aged 40 to 50 who had recovered from COVID-19. Sequencing used PBMCs or T cells enriched from blood (not recorded which). The CDR3 loop reads CASRRHLTLADTQYF. In DNA, the CDR3 is TGTGCCAGCAGGCGACACCTTACGTTAGCGGATACGCAGTATTTT.